This entry describes one T cell receptor (beta chain). These data come from a study of blood T cell repertoires in COVID-19. Study-level information: Collection of acute and convalescent COVID-19 samples took place in the United States, Italy and Spain. In each case, the material was cDNA or gDNA derived from T cells, B-cell-depleted T cells, or PBMCs.

The germline V gene has CDR1 SQVTM and CDR2 ANQGSEA. The CDR3 has 12 amino acids. V was shortened by 4 bases and J by 2 bases, with 9 bases between the two germline ends. Sequencing was performed with immunoSEQ multiplex PCR; in TCRdb, only in-frame clones are kept and a portion is missing. The sample consists of 350,000 or so clones, roughly 89% of them appearing once. This chain joins TRBV29-1 and TRBJ2-7; no firm D call. The sequence was collected from a woman in her fifties or sixties with COVID-19, enrolled during active disease. Sequencing was done on a sample of peripheral blood. This CDR3 reads CSVGSGAYEQYF. The CDR3 coding sequence is TGCAGCGTTGGGTCAGGCGCCTACGAGCAGTACTTC.